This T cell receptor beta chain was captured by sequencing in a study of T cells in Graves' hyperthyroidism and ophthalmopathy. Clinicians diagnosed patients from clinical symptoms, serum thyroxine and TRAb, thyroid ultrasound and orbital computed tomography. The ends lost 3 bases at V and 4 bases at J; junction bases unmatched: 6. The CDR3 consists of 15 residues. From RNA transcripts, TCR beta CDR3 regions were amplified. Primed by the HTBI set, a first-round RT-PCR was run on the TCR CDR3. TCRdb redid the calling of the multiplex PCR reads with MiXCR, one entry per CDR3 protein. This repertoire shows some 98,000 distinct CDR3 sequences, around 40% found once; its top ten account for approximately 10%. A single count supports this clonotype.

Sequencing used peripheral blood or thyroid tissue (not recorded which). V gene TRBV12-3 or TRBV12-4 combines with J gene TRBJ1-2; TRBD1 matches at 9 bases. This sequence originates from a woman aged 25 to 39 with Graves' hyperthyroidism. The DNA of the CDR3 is TGTGCCAGCAGTTTTACAGGGGGCGAGGGCTATGGCTACACCTTC. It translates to CASSFTGGEGYGYTF.